This T cell receptor (beta chain) comes out of a study of cytomegalovirus exposure and HLA in healthy donors. Study-level background: The same platform was used for the 110 or so validation repertoires and the 500 to 700 first-cohort repertoires, a later analysis reported.

Generated by immunoSEQ multiplex PCR, the TCRdb table keeps only in-frame clones and is missing some. Seen here are roughly 120,000 clones, around 85% observed once, and the top ten hold 2.1%. Overall study findings and caveats: Cytomegalovirus association was listed for 150 or so TCR beta chains.

A remark on this clone: Its target is not known.

A roughly 120-subject validation cohort, separate from the approximately 670-subject first cohort, supplied the donors. The CDR3 sequence is 17 residues long. CDR1 is KGHSH, CDR2 LQKENI, per germline. Trimming took off 0 bases at V and 0 bases at J, with 12 bases between the two ends. The specimen sequenced was PBMCs. V is TRBV18 and J is TRBJ1-3; D is unclear. The sequence derives from a woman in her 30s in good health and CMV-seronegative. For the CDR3, the DNA is TGTGCCAGCTCACCACCGTCAGGCCCAGCCTCTGGAAACACCATATATTTT. This translates into CASSPPSGPASGNTIYF.